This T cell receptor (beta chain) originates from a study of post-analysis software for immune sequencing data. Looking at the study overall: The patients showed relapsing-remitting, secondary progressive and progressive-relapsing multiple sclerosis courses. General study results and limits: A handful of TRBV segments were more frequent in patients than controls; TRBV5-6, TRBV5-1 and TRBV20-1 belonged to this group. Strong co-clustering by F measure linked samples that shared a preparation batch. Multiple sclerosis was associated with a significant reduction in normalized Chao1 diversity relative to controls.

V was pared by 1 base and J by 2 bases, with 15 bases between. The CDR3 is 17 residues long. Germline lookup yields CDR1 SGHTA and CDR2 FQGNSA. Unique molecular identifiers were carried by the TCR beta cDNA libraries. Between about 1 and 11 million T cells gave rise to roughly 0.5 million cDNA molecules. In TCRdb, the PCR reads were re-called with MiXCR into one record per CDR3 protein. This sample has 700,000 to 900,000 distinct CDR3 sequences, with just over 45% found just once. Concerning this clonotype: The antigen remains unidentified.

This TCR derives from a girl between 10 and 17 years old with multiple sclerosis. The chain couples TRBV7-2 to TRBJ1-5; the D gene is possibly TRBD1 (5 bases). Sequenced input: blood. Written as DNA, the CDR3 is TGTGCCAGCAGCTTAGGTGGGGGAGGAGGCGGCAATCAGCCCCAGCATTTT. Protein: CASSLGGGGGGNQPQHF.